The 22 T cell receptor beta chains below all came from one sample that was sequenced in a study of blood T cell repertoires in COVID-19. Assay used: immunoSEQ multiplex PCR; TCRdb lists only in-frame clones, some missing. This sample carries about 380,000 clones, roughly 80% of them seen once, and the ten largest clones take around 1.1%. Sequencing was performed on peripheral blood. The receptors were sampled from a human donor with acute or convalescent COVID-19. The donor label of this sample is uncertain.

This chain uses TRBV28 with TRBJ2-2; 7 nucleotides agree with TRBD1. The CDR3 runs 14 residues. Germline trimming cut 7 bases from V and 3 bases from J; bases unmatched to any gene: 5. From germline, CDR1 is MDHEN and CDR2 SYDVKM. CDR3 coding DNA: TGTGCCAGCACGGGACAGAAATACACCGGGGAGCTGTTTTTT. Protein sequence: CASTGQKYTGELFF.

CDR3 region: CASSEQETQYF. The CDR3 DNA is TGCGCCAGCAGCGAGCAAGAGACCCAGTACTTC. This chain connects TRBV5-1 to TRBJ2-5; D not certain. Trimming removed 4 bases from V and 2 bases from J, with 3 bases in between. CDR1 SGHRS and CDR2 YFSETQ come from the germline V gene. The CDR3 covers 11 residues.

Note on this clone: Other DNA sequences from this sample encode an identical CDR3 as well. The chain is built from TRBV7-9 and TRBJ1-2; a possible D gene is TRBD1 (5 bases). The V end was cut by 5 bases, the J end by 7 bases, with 11 bases between. The CDR3 consists of 12 residues. Germline CDR1 is SEHNR and CDR2 is FQNEAQ (reference sequence). The DNA for the CDR3 is TGTGCCAGCAGCGCGGGGACCGGTGGCTACACCTTC. Translating gives CASSAGTGGYTF.

The V and J genes are TRBV5-1 and TRBJ2-7, with D possibly being TRBD1 (5 bases). In germline, CDR1 is SGHRS, CDR2 YFSETQ. The CDR3 is 15 residues long. Trimming stripped 0 bases from V and 5 bases from J, with 15 bases between. In DNA form, the CDR3 reads TGCGCCAGCAGCTTGGTAGGCCAGGGCAGACACGAGCAGTACTTC. Translation: CASSLVGQGRHEQYF.

This chain uses TRBV5-1 with TRBJ2-5; D is ambiguous. The CDR3 consists of 13 residues. Germline assignment: CDR1 SGHRS and CDR2 YFSETQ. V gave up 4 bases and J gave up 3 bases, with 10 bases separating them. CDR3 DNA sequence: TGCGCCAGCAGCCCCGGGTCTGAAGAGACCCAGTACTTC. As protein: CASSPGSEETQYF.

The chain joins TRBV16 to TRBJ1-5; D is possibly TRBD1 (5 bases). This CDR3 has 13 amino acids. The germline V gene encodes CDR1 KGHSY and CDR2 FQNENV. Between the trimmed V and J ends, which lost 2 bases and 6 bases, there was a span of 8 bases. This CDR3 reads CASSQTTAQPQHF. The CDR3 DNA reads as TGTGCCAGCAGCCAAACGACAGCTCAGCCCCAGCATTTT. The full variable domain, with the rest looked up from reference TRBV16 and TRBJ1-5, is GEEVAQTPKHLVRGEGQKAKLYCAPIKGHSYVFWYQQVLKNEFKFLISFQNENVFDETGMPKERFSAKCLPNSPCSLEIQATKLEDSAVYFCASSQTTAQPQHFGDGTRLSIL.

This chain connects TRBV5-1 to TRBJ2-3; 10 bases agree with TRBD2. Germline V gene sequence: CDR1 SGHRS, CDR2 YFSETQ. J was trimmed by 5 bases and V by 3 bases; bases with no gene match: 6. This CDR3 comprises 15 residues. CDR3 nucleotide sequence: TGCGCCAGCAGCTCGTCTAGCGGGGGTAGAGATACGCAGTATTTT. This translates into CASSSSSGGRDTQYF.

The V gene is TRBV2, the J gene TRBJ1-2; TRBD1 matches 7 bases. With V trimmed by 11 bases and J by 1 base, 10 bases remained unmatched. CDR3 length: 14 amino acids. The germline gives CDR1 SNHLY, CDR2 FYNNEI. CDR3 protein: CAGRGQTINYGYTF. CDR3 sequence (DNA): TGTGCCGGACGGGGACAGACGATTAACTATGGCTACACCTTC.

This chain connects TRBV2 to TRBJ2-4; D is unresolved. The CDR3 loop spans 15 amino acids. V lost 4 bases and J 0 bases, leaving 10 bases between the germline ends. CDR1 and CDR2 (germline): SNHLY, FYNNEI. CDR3 amino acids: CASSVGVLAKNIQYF. CDR3 bases: TGTGCCAGCAGTGTCGGAGTACTAGCCAAAAACATTCAGTACTTC.

The chain is built from TRBV28 and TRBJ1-2; no reliable D call. V gave up 4 bases and J gave up 1 base, with 7 bases separating them. CDR1 and CDR2 (germline): MDHEN, SYDVKM. There are 13 residues in the CDR3. The chain's CDR3 is CASSSGFNYGYTF. The CDR3 DNA is TGTGCCAGCAGTTCCGGGTTTAACTATGGCTACACCTTC.

The chain couples TRBV30 to TRBJ2-1; D might be TRBD2 (6 bases). The CDR3 is 12 amino acids. The V gene's germline CDR1 is GTSNPN and CDR2 SVGIG (reference sequence). The V end lost 3 bases, the J end lost 10 bases, and 13 bases lay between the germline ends. The CDR3 protein is CAWSLGGGEQFF. The CDR3 DNA follows: TGTGCCTGGAGCCTGGGAGGAGGGGAGCAGTTCTTC.

This clone was seen once. V is TRBV28 and J is TRBJ2-2; 7 bases align to TRBD1. This CDR3 region has 14 residues. The V and J ends lost 7 bases and 6 bases, in that order; junction bases with no gene match: 8. Germline assignment: CDR1 MDHEN and CDR2 SYDVKM. The DNA for the CDR3 is TGTGCCAGCACCCTTGTAGGGGGCTCCGGGGAGCTGTTTTTT. This codes for CASTLVGGSGELFF.

V gene TRBV24-1 combines with J gene TRBJ1-2, with D possibly being TRBD1 (5 bases). The germline V gene has CDR1 KGHDR and CDR2 SFDVKD. CDR3 length equals 17 residues. V was clipped by 7 bases and J by 2 bases, with 22 bases between them. This CDR3 is CATSPGGGGDFNYGYTF. Here the CDR3 DNA reads TGTGCCACCAGCCCTGGTGGGGGGGGTGATTTCAACTATGGCTACACCTTC.

The genes are TRBV9 and TRBJ1-5, with D possibly being TRBD1 (5 bases). Germline V gives CDR1 SGDLS, CDR2 YYNGEE. V was cut by 0 bases and J by 4 bases, with 11 bases left in between. This CDR3 comprises 15 residues. Here the CDR3 reads CASSVGISGNQPQHF. The CDR3 nucleotides read TGTGCCAGCAGCGTAGGGATTTCAGGGAATCAGCCCCAGCATTTT.

The table lists this clone with many counts. The chain uses TRBV6-4 and TRBJ2-1, with TRBD2 matching over 13 bases. CDR1 is MRHNA, CDR2 SNTAGT, per germline. This CDR3 is 15 amino acids long. J was trimmed by 6 bases and V by 5 bases; bases with no gene match: 4. CDR3 protein: CASSPLAGGPNEQFF. The DNA for the CDR3 is TGTGCCAGCAGTCCACTAGCGGGGGGGCCCAATGAGCAGTTCTTC.

V and J are TRBV5-1 and TRBJ2-6, with D perhaps matching TRBD1 (7 bases). The CDR3 has 15 amino acids. Germline V gives CDR1 SGHRS, CDR2 YFSETQ. Trimming shortened V by 6 bases and J by 0 bases, and 10 bases separated the two germline ends. The CDR3 region is CASTGGISGANVLTF. The CDR3 nucleotides are TGCGCCAGCACAGGGGGGATCTCTGGGGCCAACGTCCTGACTTTC.

This chain uses TRBV30 with TRBJ1-5, with TRBD1 as a possible D gene (5 bases). The length of the CDR3 is 14 residues. The V gene's germline CDR1 is GTSNPN and CDR2 SVGIG (reference sequence). Trimming left V 0 bases short and J 4 bases short, with 10 bases between. CDR3: CAWSVGTANQPQHF. Written as DNA, the CDR3 is TGTGCCTGGAGTGTAGGGACTGCGAATCAGCCCCAGCATTTT.

The V gene is TRBV4-1, the J gene TRBJ1-1; D uncertain. This CDR3 has 15 residues. The germline V gene encodes CDR1 MGHRA and CDR2 YSYEKL. V was trimmed by 4 bases and J by 7 bases, leaving 19 bases between them. CDR3: CASSLPIYGRSEAFF. The CDR3 DNA reads TGCGCCAGCAGCCTACCCATTTACGGGAGGAGTGAAGCTTTCTTT.

For this clone: The same CDR3 is also encoded by other DNA sequences in this sample. This chain joins TRBV18 and TRBJ1-2; 7 nucleotides align to TRBD1. Unmatched junction bases numbered 0, after V lost 3 bases and J lost 2 bases. The germline V gene encodes CDR1 KGHSH and CDR2 LQKENI. The CDR3 sequence is 13 residues long. CDR3 in amino acids: CASSPGQNYGYTF. In nucleotides, the CDR3 is TGTGCCAGCTCACCGGGACAGAACTATGGCTACACCTTC.

The V and J genes are TRBV29-1 and TRBJ1-2; the D gene is possibly TRBD1 (6 bases). V lost 7 bases and J 0 bases, leaving 12 bases between the germline ends. This CDR3 has 13 residues. Germline CDR1 reads SQVTM; CDR2 reads ANQGSEA. CDR3 region: CSDRDTSNYGYTF. The CDR3, as DNA: TGCAGCGACCGGGACACTTCTAACTATGGCTACACCTTC.

The chain joins TRBV2 to TRBJ2-1, with 7 nucleotides matching TRBD1. CDR3 length: 14 amino acids. Per germline, CDR1 SNHLY and CDR2 FYNNEI. The ends lost 8 bases at V and 3 bases at J; junction bases unmatched: 7. The DNA of the CDR3 is TGTGCCAGCGGTAGGGGGCTCCTCTACAATGAGCAGTTCTTC. Protein: CASGRGLLYNEQFF. The complete variable domain, with remaining parts taken from reference TRBV2 and TRBJ2-1, reads EPEVTQTPSHQVTQMGQEVILRCVPISNHLYFYWYRQILGQKVEFLVSFYNNEISEKSEIFDDQFSVERPDGSNFTLKIRSTKLEDSAMYFCASGRGLLYNEQFFGPGTRLTVL.

This rearrangement joins TRBV18 to TRBJ1-1; D gene ambiguous. The CDR3 totals 14 residues. Looked up from germline, CDR1 is KGHSH and CDR2 is LQKENI. Trimming pared 4 bases from V and 7 bases from J, leaving 16 bases between. The DNA of the CDR3 is TGTGCCAGCTCACTCATGGCCGGGAGGGTTGAAGCTTTCTTT. Amino acids: CASSLMAGRVEAFF.